Below are 17 T cell receptor beta chains sequenced from a single sample in a study of blood T cell repertoires in COVID-19. Sequenced by immunoSEQ multiplex PCR; TCRdb stores in-frame clones only, minus some. The sample lists approximately 400,000 clones, around 90% occurring once. Specimen: peripheral blood. All receptors come from a man between 35 and 55 years old with acute or convalescent COVID-19.

This chain uses TRBV11-2 with TRBJ2-3; D ambiguous. The CDR3 sequence is 16 residues long. The germline gives CDR1 SGHAT, CDR2 FQNNGV. V lost 2 bases and J 2 bases, leaving 14 bases between the germline ends. CDR3 protein: CASSLTARGPTDTQYF. In nucleotides, the CDR3 is TGTGCCAGCAGCTTAACTGCGCGCGGTCCCACAGATACGCAGTATTTT.

The rearrangement joins TRBV19 to TRBJ2-1; 10 bases are shared with TRBD2. The germline V gene encodes CDR1 LNHDA and CDR2 SQIVND (reference sequence). V shed 8 bases and J 4 bases; nucleotides not matched to a gene: 2. This CDR3 region has 13 residues. CDR3: CASQRGGYNEQFF. CDR3 DNA sequence: TGTGCCAGTCAGCGGGGGGGTTACAATGAGCAGTTCTTC.

The chain links TRBV19 to TRBJ1-1, with D unresolved. Germline CDR1 is LNHDA and CDR2 is SQIVND (reference sequence). The CDR3 is made up of 15 amino acids. Trimming removed 1 base from V and 1 base from J, with 10 bases in between. The DNA for the CDR3 is TGTGCCAGTAGTATAGTCTCCCGGGGGAACACTGAAGCTTTCTTT. It encodes CASSIVSRGNTEAFF.

The chain recombines TRBV5-5 with TRBJ1-5, with D possibly matching TRBD1 (6 bases). The CDR3 sequence is 19 residues long. The germline V and J ends were trimmed by 2 bases and 1 base, with 22 bases remaining between them. In germline, CDR1 is SGHKS, CDR2 YYEKEE (reference sequence). CDR3 residues: CASSFGIRQEVISNQPQHF. The CDR3 coding sequence is TGTGCCAGCAGCTTCGGGATTAGACAGGAGGTTATAAGCAATCAGCCCCAGCATTTT.

The chain joins TRBV5-1 to TRBJ1-1, with no clear D. With 4 bases removed from V and 7 bases from J, the gap between germline ends came to 14 bases. The CDR3 contains 13 residues. Germline V gene sequence: CDR1 SGHRS, CDR2 YFSETQ. The CDR3 nucleotides are TGCGCCAGCAGCCCTTCGCTCAGCGGTGAAGCTTTCTTT. It specifies CASSPSLSGEAFF.

The chain carries TRBV6-5 and TRBJ2-7, with TRBD1 as a possible D gene (7 bases). Between the trimmed V and J ends, which lost 10 bases and 7 bases, there was a span of 17 bases. This CDR3 has 12 amino acids. Germline values: CDR1 MNHEY, CDR2 SVGAGI. The CDR3: CATTPQGGEQYF. CDR3 coding DNA: TGTGCCACCACCCCCCAGGGGGGTGAGCAGTACTTC.

The sample holds a few counts of this clone. The V and J genes are TRBV28 and TRBJ1-2; TRBD1 matches at 9 bases. Trimming at V came to 5 bases and at J to 0 bases, leaving 4 bases not matched to a gene. The CDR3 runs 15 residues. Germline lookup yields CDR1 MDHEN and CDR2 SYDVKM. This CDR3 is CASSRGQGPNYGYTF. The CDR3 DNA sequence: TGTGCCAGCAGTCGGGGACAGGGTCCTAACTATGGCTACACCTTC.

The rearrangement links TRBV14 to TRBJ1-1; no firm D call. This CDR3 has 14 amino acids. V shed 6 bases and J shed 0 bases, with 11 bases lying between them. Germline V lookup: CDR1 SGHDN, CDR2 FVKESK. Here the CDR3 DNA reads TGTGCCAGCAGTCTGGGTGGAGTGAACACTGAAGCTTTCTTT. Translated, it gives CASSLGGVNTEAFF.

This chain uses TRBV7-2 with TRBJ1-1; 7 nucleotides align to TRBD1. This CDR3 contains 15 residues. Germline trimming cut 5 bases from V and 0 bases from J; bases unmatched to any gene: 6. Germline V gene lookup returns CDR1 SGHTA and CDR2 FQGNSA. CDR3 sequence: CASSPPGTVNTEAFF. CDR3 in DNA: TGTGCCAGCAGCCCACCCGGGACAGTGAACACTGAAGCTTTCTTT.

This chain joins TRBV18 and TRBJ1-4; 9 bases are shared with TRBD1. V trimming: 3 bases; J trimming: 2 bases; junction bases outside the gene matches: 4. Germline loops: CDR1 KGHSH, CDR2 LQKENI. The CDR3 sequence is 16 residues long. The CDR3 DNA is TGTGCCAGCTCACCCGTAACAGGGGGCACTAATGAAAAACTGTTTTTT. Translating it yields CASSPVTGGTNEKLFF.

The V and J genes are TRBV10-3 and TRBJ1-2; D remains ambiguous. Trimming removed 5 bases from V and 4 bases from J, with 8 bases in between. CDR1 and CDR2 (germline): ENHRY, SYGVKD. This CDR3 region has 12 residues. The CDR3 protein is CAISPGPYGYTF. The DNA for the CDR3 is TGTGCCATCAGTCCTGGCCCCTATGGCTACACCTTC.

The chain carries TRBV9 and TRBJ1-2, with D tentatively TRBD1 (5 bases). Trimming took off 4 bases at V and 6 bases at J, with 10 bases between the two ends. Germline CDR1 SGDLS, CDR2 YYNGEE. This CDR3 has 12 residues. The CDR3 region is CASSPGGDGYTF. The CDR3 DNA is TGTGCCAGCAGCCCCGGAGGGGATGGCTACACCTTC.

The chain joins TRBV6-5 to TRBJ2-7, with 10 bases lining up with TRBD2. The trim removed 7 bases at V and 3 bases at J, leaving 6 bases unmatched. CDR3 length equals 14 residues. Germline CDR1 and CDR2: MNHEY and SVGAGI. CDR3 protein: CASNGLAGVYEQYF. Written as DNA, the CDR3 is TGTGCCAGCAATGGGCTAGCGGGAGTCTACGAGCAGTACTTC.

The V call is TRBV5-1, the J call TRBJ2-7; D unclear. V was cut by 2 bases and J by 3 bases, with 9 bases left in between. Per germline, CDR1 SGHRS and CDR2 YFSETQ. The CDR3 runs to 13 residues. The CDR3 here is CASSFDTYYEQYF. The CDR3 DNA is TGCGCCAGCAGCTTTGACACATACTACGAGCAGTACTTC.

A remark on this clone: The junction and the germline gene differ at one end; a read error may be behind it. The chain combines TRBV5-6 with TRBJ1-6, with D tentatively TRBD1 (5 bases). The CDR3 runs to 12 residues. Per the germline V gene, CDR1 is SGHDT and CDR2 is YYEEEE. Here the CDR3 reads CASSLGGDPLHF. DNA for the CDR3: TGTGCCAGCAGTTTGGGGGGAGATCCCCTCCACTTT.

The gene calls are TRBV3-1 (or the pseudogene TRBV3-2) and TRBJ1-1, with 8 bases fitting TRBD1. Germline V CDR1 and CDR2: LGHDT, YNNKEL (reference sequence). The CDR3 runs to 13 residues. V lost 7 bases and J lost 4; bases outside the gene matches: 5. This CDR3 is CASIPTGGTEAFF. DNA of the CDR3: TGTGCCAGCATTCCTACAGGGGGCACTGAAGCTTTCTTT.

The chain employs TRBV19 and TRBJ2-2, with a tentative D call TRBD2 (6 bases). The CDR3 loop spans 14 amino acids. Germline CDR1 reads LNHDA; CDR2 reads SQIVND (reference sequence). Between the trimmed V and J ends, which lost 9 bases and 1 base, there was a span of 12 bases. Here the CDR3 DNA reads TGTGCCAGCGTAGCGGAGATGAACACCGGGGAGCTGTTTTTT. This codes for CASVAEMNTGELFF.